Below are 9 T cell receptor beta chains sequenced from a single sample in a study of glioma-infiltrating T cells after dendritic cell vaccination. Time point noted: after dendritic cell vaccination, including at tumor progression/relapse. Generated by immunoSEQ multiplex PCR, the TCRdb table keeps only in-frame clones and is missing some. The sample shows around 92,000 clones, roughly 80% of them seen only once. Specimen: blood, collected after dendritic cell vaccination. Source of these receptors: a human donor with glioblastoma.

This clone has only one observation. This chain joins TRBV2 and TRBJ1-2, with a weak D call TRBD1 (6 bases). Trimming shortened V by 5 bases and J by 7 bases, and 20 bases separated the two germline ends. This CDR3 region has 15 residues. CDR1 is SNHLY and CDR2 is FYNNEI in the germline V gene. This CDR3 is CASSYGQTLFVGYTF. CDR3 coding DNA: TGTGCCAGCAGTTACGGACAGACCCTCTTTGTTGGCTACACCTTC.

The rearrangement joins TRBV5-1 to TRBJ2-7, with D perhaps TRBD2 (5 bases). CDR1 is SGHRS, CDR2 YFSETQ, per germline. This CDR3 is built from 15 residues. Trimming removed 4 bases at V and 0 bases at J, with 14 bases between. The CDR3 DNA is TGCGCCAGCAGCCCCCGGACTGATGGCTCCTACGAGCAGTACTTC. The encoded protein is CASSPRTDGSYEQYF.

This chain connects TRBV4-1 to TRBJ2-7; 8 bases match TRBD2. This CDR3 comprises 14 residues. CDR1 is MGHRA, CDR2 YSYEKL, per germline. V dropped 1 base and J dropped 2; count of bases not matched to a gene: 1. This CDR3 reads CASSQAAGAYEQYF. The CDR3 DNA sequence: TGCGCCAGCAGCCAAGCAGCGGGGGCCTACGAGCAGTACTTC.

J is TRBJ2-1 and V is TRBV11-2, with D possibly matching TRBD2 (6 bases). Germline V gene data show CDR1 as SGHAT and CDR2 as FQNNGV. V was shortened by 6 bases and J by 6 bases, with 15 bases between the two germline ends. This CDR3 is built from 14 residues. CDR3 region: CASSTGVRGNEQFF. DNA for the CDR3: TGTGCCAGCAGTACGGGAGTTAGAGGCAATGAGCAGTTCTTC.

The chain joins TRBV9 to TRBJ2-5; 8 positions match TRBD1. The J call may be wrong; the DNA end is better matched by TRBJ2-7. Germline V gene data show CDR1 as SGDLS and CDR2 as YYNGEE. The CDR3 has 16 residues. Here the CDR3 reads CASSVEPGQVLYEQYF. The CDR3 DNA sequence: TGTGCCAGCAGCGTAGAACCGGGACAGGTCCTCTACGAGCAGTACTTC.

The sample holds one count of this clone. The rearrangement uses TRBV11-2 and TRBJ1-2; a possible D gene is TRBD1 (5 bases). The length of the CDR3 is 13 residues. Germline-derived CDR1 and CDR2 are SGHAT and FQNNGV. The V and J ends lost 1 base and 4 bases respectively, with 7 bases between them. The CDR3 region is CASSLADSYGYTF. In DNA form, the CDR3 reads TGTGCCAGCAGCTTAGCAGACAGCTATGGCTACACCTTC.

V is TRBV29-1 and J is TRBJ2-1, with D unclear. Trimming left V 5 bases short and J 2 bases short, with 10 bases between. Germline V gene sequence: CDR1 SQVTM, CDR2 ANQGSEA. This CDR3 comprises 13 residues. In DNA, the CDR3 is TGCAGCGTTCCGCCTAGTCCCTACAATGAGCAGTTCTTC. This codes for CSVPPSPYNEQFF.

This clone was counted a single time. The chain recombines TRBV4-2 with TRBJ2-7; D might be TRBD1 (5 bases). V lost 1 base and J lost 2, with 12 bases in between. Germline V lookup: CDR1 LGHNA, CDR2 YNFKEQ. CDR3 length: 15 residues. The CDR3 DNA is TGTGCCAGCAGCCAAGTTTCCGTGGGGCCCTACGAGCAGTACTTC. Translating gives CASSQVSVGPYEQYF.

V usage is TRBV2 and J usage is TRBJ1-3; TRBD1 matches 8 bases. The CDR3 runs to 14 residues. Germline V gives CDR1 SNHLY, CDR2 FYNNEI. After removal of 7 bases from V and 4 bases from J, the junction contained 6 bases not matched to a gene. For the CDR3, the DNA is TGTGCCAGCAAAGGGACAGGAGTCGGAAACACCATATATTTT. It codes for CASKGTGVGNTIYF. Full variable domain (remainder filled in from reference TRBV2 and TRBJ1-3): EPEVTQTPSHQVTQMGQEVILRCVPISNHLYFYWYRQILGQKVEFLVSFYNNEISEKSEIFDDQFSVERPDGSNFTLKIRSTKLEDSAMYFCASKGTGVGNTIYFGEGSWLTVV.